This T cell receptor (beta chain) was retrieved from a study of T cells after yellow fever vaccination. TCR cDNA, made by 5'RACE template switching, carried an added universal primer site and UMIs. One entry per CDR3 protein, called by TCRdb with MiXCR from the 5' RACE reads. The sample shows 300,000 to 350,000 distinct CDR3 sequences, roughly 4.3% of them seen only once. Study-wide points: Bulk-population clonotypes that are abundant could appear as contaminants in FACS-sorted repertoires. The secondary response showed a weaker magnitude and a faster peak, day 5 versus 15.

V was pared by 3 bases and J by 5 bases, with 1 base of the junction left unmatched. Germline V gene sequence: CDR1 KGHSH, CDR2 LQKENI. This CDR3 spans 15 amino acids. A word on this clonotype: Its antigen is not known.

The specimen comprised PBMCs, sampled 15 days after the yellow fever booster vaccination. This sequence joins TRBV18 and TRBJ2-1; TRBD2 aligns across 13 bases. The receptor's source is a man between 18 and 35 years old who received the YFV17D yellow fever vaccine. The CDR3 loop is CASSPGTSGDNEQFF. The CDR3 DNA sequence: TGTGCCAGCTCACCCGGGACTAGCGGGGACAATGAGCAGTTCTTC.